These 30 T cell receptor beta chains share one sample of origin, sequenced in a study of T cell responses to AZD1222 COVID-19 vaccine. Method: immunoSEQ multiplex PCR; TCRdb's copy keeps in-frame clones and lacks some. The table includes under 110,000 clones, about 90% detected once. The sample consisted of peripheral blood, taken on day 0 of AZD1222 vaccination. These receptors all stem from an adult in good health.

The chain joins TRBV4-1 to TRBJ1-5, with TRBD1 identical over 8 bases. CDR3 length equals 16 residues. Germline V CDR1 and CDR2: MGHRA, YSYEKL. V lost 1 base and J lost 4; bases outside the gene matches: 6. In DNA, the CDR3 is TGCGCCAGCAGCCAAGCTGGACAGGGAGCAAATCAGCCCCAGCATTTT. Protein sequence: CASSQAGQGANQPQHF.

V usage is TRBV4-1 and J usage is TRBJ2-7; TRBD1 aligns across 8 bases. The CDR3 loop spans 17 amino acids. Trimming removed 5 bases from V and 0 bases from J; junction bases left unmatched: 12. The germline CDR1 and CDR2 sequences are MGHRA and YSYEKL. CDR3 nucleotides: TGCGCCAGCAGCAGACAGGGGAGAACTACGAGCTCCTACGAGCAGTACTTC. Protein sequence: CASSRQGRTTSSYEQYF.

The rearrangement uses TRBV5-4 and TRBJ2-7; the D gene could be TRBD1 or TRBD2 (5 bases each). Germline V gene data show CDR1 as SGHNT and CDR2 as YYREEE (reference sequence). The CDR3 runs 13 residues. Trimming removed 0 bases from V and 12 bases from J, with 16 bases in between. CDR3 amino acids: CASSLVGTQGWYF. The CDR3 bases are TGTGCCAGCAGCTTGGTTGGGACCCAAGGGTGGTACTTC.

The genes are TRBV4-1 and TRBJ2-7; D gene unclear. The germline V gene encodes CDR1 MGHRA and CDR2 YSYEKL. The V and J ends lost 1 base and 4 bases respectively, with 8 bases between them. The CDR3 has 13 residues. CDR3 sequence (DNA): TGCGCCAGCAGCCAAGCCGTTGCGTACGAGCAGTACTTC. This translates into CASSQAVAYEQYF.

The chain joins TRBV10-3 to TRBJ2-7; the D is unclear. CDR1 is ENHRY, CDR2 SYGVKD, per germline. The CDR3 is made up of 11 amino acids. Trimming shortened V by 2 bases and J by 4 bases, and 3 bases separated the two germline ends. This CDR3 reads CAISEQYEQYF. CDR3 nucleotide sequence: TGTGCCATCAGTGAGCAATACGAGCAGTACTTC.

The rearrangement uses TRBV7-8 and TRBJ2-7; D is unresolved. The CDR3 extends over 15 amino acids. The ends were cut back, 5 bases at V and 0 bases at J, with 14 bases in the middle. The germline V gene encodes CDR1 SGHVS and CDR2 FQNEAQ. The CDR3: CASSPIPTTSYEQYF. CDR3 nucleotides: TGTGCCAGCAGCCCAATCCCGACAACCTCCTACGAGCAGTACTTC.

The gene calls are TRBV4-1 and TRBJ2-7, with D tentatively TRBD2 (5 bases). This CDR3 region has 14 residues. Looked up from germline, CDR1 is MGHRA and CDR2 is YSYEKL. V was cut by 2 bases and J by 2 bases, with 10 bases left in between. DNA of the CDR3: TGCGCCAGCAGCCAACCGACTAACGCCTACGAGCAGTACTTC. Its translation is CASSQPTNAYEQYF.

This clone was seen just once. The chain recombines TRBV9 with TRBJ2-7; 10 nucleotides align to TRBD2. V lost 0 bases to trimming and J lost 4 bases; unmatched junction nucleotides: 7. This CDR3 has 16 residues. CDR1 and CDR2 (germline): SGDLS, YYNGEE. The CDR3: CASSVAGAGGSYEQYF. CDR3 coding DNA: TGTGCCAGCAGCGTAGCAGGAGCGGGAGGGAGTTACGAGCAGTACTTC. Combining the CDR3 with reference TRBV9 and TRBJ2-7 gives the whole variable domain DSGVTQTPKHLITATGQRVTLRCSPRSGDLSVYWYQQSLDQGLQFLIQYYNGEERAKGNILERFSAQQFPDLHSELNLSSLELGDSALYFCASSVAGAGGSYEQYFGPGTRLTVT.

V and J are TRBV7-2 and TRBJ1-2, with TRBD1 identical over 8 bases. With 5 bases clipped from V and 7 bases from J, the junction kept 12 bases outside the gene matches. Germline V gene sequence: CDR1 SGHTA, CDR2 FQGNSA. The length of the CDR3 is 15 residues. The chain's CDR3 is CASSPLAGQAGGYTF. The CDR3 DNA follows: TGTGCCAGCAGCCCACTCGCGGGACAGGCAGGTGGCTACACCTTC.

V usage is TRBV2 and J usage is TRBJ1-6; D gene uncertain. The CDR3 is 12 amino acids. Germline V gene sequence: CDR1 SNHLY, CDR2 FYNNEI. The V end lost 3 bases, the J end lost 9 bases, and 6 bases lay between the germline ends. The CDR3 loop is CASSDVISPLHF. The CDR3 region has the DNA TGTGCCAGCAGTGATGTCATTTCACCCCTCCACTTT.

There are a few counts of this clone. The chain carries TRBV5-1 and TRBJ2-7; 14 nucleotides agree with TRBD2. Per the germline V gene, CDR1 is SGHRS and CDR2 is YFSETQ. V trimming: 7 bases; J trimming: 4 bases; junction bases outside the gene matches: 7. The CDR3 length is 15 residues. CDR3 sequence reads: CASRERLAGGYEQYF. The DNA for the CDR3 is TGCGCCAGCCGAGAAAGACTAGCGGGAGGGTACGAGCAGTACTTC.

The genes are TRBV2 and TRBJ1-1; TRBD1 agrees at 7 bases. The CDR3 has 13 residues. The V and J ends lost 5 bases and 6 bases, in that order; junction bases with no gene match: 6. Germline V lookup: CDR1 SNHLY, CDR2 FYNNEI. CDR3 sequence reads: CASSLFQGAEAFF. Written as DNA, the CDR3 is TGTGCCAGCAGTTTGTTCCAGGGGGCTGAAGCTTTCTTT.

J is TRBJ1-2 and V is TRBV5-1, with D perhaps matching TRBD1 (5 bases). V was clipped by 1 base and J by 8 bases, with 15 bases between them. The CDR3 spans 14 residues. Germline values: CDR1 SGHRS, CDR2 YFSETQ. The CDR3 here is CASSLNQRGYGYTF. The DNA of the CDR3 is TGCGCCAGCAGCTTGAACCAGCGGGGGTACGGCTACACCTTC.

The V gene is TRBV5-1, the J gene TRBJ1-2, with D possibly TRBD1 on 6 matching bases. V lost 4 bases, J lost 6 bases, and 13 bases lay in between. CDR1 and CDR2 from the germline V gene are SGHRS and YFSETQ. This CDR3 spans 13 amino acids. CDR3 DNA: TGCGCCAGCAGCCAGCAGGGGACTGATGGCTACACCTTC. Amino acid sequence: CASSQQGTDGYTF.

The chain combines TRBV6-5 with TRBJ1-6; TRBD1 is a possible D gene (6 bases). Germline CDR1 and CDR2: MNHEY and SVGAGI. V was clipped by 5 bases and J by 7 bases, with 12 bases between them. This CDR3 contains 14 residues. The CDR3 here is CASSIQGLNSPLHF. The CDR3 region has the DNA TGTGCCAGCAGTATACAGGGTTTGAATTCACCCCTCCACTTT.

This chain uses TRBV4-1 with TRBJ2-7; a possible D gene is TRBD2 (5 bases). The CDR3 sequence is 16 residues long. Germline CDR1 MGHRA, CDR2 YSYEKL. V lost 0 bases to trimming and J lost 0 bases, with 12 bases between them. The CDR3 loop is CASSQDWARDSYEQYF. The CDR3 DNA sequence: TGCGCCAGCAGCCAAGATTGGGCGAGGGACTCCTACGAGCAGTACTTC.

The CDR3 nucleotides read TGCGCCAGCAGCCAAGAATTAATAGGTTTTCTCACAGATACGCAGTATTTT. It codes for CASSQELIGFLTDTQYF. V gene TRBV4-1 combines with J gene TRBJ2-3; D ambiguous. The V gene's germline CDR1 is MGHRA and CDR2 YSYEKL. This CDR3 has 17 amino acids. The V end lost 0 bases, the J end lost 2 bases, and 15 bases lay between the germline ends.

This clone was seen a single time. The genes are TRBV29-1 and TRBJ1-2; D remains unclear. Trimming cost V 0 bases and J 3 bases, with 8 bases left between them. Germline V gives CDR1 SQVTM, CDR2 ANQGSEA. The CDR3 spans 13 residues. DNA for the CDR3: TGCAGCGTTGAAGATCCGATGGACTATGGCTACACCTTC. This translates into CSVEDPMDYGYTF.

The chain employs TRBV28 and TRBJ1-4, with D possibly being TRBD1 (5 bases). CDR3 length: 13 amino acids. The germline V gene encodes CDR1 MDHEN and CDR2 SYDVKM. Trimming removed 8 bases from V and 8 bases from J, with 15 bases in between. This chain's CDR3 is CASVGGAGEKLFF. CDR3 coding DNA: TGTGCCAGCGTAGGCGGGGCGGGGGAAAAACTGTTTTTT.

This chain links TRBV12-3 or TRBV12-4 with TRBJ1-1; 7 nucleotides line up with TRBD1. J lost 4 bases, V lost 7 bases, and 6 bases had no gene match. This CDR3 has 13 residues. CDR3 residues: CASKSRTGTEAFF. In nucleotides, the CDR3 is TGTGCCAGCAAAAGCCGGACAGGCACTGAAGCTTTCTTT.

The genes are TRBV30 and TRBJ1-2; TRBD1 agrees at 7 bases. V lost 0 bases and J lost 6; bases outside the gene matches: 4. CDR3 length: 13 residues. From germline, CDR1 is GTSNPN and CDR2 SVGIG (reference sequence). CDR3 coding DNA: TGTGCCTGGAGTGTAGGGGGCAACCATGGCTACACCTTC. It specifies CAWSVGGNHGYTF.

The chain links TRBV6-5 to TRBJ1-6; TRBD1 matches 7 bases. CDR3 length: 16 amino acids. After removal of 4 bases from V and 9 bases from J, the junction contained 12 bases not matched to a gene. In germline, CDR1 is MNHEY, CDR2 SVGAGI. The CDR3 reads CASSSKAGDSPSPLHF. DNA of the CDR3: TGTGCCAGCAGTTCCAAGGCCGGGGACAGTCCTTCACCCCTCCACTTT.

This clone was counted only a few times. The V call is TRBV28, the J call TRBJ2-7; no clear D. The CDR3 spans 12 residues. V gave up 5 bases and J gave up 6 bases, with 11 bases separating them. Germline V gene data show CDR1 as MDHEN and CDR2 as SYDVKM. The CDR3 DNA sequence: TGTGCCAGCAGTATTAGTAGGGTCGAGCAGTACTTC. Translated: CASSISRVEQYF.

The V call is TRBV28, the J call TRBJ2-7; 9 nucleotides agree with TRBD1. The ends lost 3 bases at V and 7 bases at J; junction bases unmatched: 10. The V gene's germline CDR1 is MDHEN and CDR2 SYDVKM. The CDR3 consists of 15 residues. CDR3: CASSLATGGSGEQYF. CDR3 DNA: TGTGCCAGCAGTTTGGCGACAGGGGGTTCGGGAGAGCAGTACTTC.

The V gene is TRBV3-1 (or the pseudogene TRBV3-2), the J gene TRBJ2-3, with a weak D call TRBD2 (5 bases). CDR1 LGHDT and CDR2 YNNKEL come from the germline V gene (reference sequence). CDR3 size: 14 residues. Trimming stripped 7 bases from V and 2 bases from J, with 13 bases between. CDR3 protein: CASKERSFTDTQYF. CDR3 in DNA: TGTGCCAGCAAAGAGCGGAGCTTCACAGATACGCAGTATTTT.

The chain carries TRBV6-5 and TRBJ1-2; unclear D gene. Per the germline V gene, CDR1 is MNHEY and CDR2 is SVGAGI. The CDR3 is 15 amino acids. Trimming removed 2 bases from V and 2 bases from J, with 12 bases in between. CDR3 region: CASSYDRELNYGYTF. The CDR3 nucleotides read TGTGCCAGCAGTTACGATCGGGAGCTCAACTATGGCTACACCTTC.

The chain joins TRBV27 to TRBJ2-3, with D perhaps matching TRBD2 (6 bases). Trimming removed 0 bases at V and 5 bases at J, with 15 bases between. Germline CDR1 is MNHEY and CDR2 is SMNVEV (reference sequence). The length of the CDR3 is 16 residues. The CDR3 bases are TGTGCCAGCAGTTTATCCGTAGGAGGGGCCGGAGATACGCAGTATTTT. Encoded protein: CASSLSVGGAGDTQYF.

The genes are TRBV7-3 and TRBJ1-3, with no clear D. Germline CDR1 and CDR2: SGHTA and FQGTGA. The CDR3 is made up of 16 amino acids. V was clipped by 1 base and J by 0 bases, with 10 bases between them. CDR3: CASSLNPVSSGNTIYF. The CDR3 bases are TGTGCCAGCAGCTTAAACCCCGTCAGCTCTGGAAACACCATATATTTT.

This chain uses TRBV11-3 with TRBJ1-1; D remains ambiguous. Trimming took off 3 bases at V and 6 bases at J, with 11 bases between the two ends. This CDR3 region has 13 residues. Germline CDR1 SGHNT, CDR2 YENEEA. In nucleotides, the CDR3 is TGTGCCAGCAGCTTTGAGGGAGGATCTGAAGCTTTCTTT. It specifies CASSFEGGSEAFF.

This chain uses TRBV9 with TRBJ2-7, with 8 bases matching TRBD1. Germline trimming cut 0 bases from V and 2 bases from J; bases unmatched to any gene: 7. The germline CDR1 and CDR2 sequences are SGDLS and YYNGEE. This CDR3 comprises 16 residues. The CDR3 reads CASSVADRVGTYEQYF. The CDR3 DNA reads TGTGCCAGCAGCGTAGCGGACAGGGTAGGGACCTACGAGCAGTACTTC.